Presented here are 29 T cell receptor beta chains from one specimen sequenced in a study of T-cell memory formation after mild COVID-19. TCRdb fed the 5' RACE reads into MiXCR, producing one record per CDR3 protein. The table includes under 650,000 distinct CDR3 sequences, over 15% detected once. The source material was PBMCs or a T cell subset sorted from them (not recorded which). Receptor source: an adult woman who had mild COVID-19 (a few samples of this study predate the infection). Cell type and time point are not known.

This clonotype was detected ten times or more. The V call is TRBV7-9, the J call TRBJ2-7; D is possibly TRBD2 (6 bases). CDR1 is SEHNR and CDR2 is FQNEAQ in the germline V gene (reference sequence). V lost 6 bases and J 3 bases, leaving 9 bases between the germline ends. CDR3 length equals 12 residues. The CDR3 sequence is CASSPGGYEQYF. The CDR3 DNA reads TGTGCCAGCAGTCCCGGGGGCTACGAGCAGTACTTC.

Only a few counts were recorded for this clonotype. The chain employs TRBV20-1 and TRBJ2-1; 9 bases agree with TRBD2. Trimming cost V 2 bases and J 6 bases; bases outside gene matches: 5. Germline V gene data show CDR1 as DFQATT and CDR2 as SNEGSKA (reference sequence). CDR3 length: 14 residues. CDR3 protein: CSARSSGGLNEQFF. CDR3 in DNA: TGCAGTGCTAGATCGAGCGGGGGGCTCAATGAGCAGTTCTTC.

J is TRBJ1-2 and V is TRBV24-1, with D possibly matching TRBD1 (5 bases). There are 13 residues in the CDR3. V was trimmed by 11 bases and J by 0 bases, leaving 12 bases between them. From germline, CDR1 is KGHDR and CDR2 SFDVKD. As DNA, the CDR3 is TGTGCCAGTAATCGGGGCCCTAACTATGGCTACACCTTC. Residues: CASNRGPNYGYTF.

The chain joins TRBV4-1 to TRBJ1-5; possibly TRBD1 for D (6 bases). The CDR3 runs 15 residues. V was trimmed by 6 bases and J by 7 bases, leaving 19 bases between them. Germline lookup yields CDR1 MGHRA and CDR2 YSYEKL. The CDR3 sequence: CASSRRGGGEQPQHF. The CDR3 DNA follows: TGCGCCAGCAGTCGGAGGGGGGGCGGGGAACAGCCCCAGCATTTT.

The V and J genes are TRBV2 and TRBJ1-5; perhaps TRBD1 as D (5 bases). Deletions cut 8 bases from V and 3 bases from J, with 17 bases between. The CDR3 length is 15 residues. Germline CDR1 reads SNHLY; CDR2 reads FYNNEI. CDR3 in amino acids: CASGNSGVFNQPQHF. The DNA for the CDR3 is TGTGCCAGCGGGAATTCGGGGGTTTTCAATCAGCCCCAGCATTTT.

The V call is TRBV9, the J call TRBJ1-5; a possible D gene is TRBD1 (6 bases). V was clipped by 4 bases and J by 6 bases, with 20 bases between them. CDR1 is SGDLS and CDR2 is YYNGEE in the germline V gene. This CDR3 has 16 residues. The CDR3 nucleotides are TGTGCCAGCAGCCACGGAGGGGGGGGCGTAGGTCAGCCCCAGCATTTT. Protein product: CASSHGGGGVGQPQHF.

The chain carries TRBV20-1 and TRBJ2-1; 9 nucleotides line up with TRBD2. With 1 base clipped from V and 8 bases from J, the junction kept 21 bases outside the gene matches. This CDR3 spans 19 amino acids. The germline gives CDR1 DFQATT, CDR2 SNEGSKA (reference sequence). The CDR3 loop reads CSARVRAGGSERSFYEQFF. The CDR3 nucleotides are TGCAGTGCTAGAGTCCGAGCGGGGGGCTCTGAGCGGTCGTTTTATGAGCAGTTCTTC.

For the CDR3, the DNA is TGTGCCAGCTCACCACCTGGCCCAGGGTGGGGTACTGAAGCTTTCTTT. Its translation: CASSPPGPGWGTEAFF. The chain joins TRBV18 to TRBJ1-1; D perhaps matches TRBD1 (5 bases). Trimming shortened V by 0 bases and J by 5 bases, and 16 bases separated the two germline ends. Germline V gene data show CDR1 as KGHSH and CDR2 as LQKENI. The CDR3 contains 16 residues.

This sequence joins TRBV30 and TRBJ2-7, with D hard to call. Germline CDR1 is GTSNPN and CDR2 is SVGIG (reference sequence). The CDR3 consists of 14 residues. Trimming cost V 3 bases and J 2 bases, with 14 bases left between them. The CDR3 loop reads CAWSRAPKTYEQYF. The CDR3 bases are TGTGCCTGGAGCCGGGCCCCAAAAACCTACGAGCAGTACTTC.

The CDR3 spells CATSRSPGQWTRQQYF. CDR3 nucleotide sequence: TGTGCCACCAGCAGATCGCCGGGACAGTGGACCCGGCAGCAGTACTTC. This sequence joins TRBV15 and TRBJ2-7, with 7 positions matching TRBD1. V shed 2 bases, J shed 8 bases, and the junction held 15 bases outside the gene matches. The CDR3 extends over 16 amino acids. Germline CDR1 LNHNV, CDR2 YYDKDF (reference sequence).

This clonotype was seen only a few times. The chain couples TRBV30 to TRBJ2-7; possible D gene TRBD2, 5 bases. The V gene lost 1 base and the J gene lost 3 bases, with 10 bases spanning the gap. The germline V gene has CDR1 GTSNPN and CDR2 SVGIG (reference sequence). This CDR3 comprises 13 residues. CDR3: CAWSAHGVYEQYF. The CDR3 bases are TGTGCCTGGAGTGCTCACGGGGTCTACGAGCAGTACTTC.

The table lists this clonotype with a few counts. The rearrangement uses TRBV4-1 and TRBJ2-7, with D perhaps TRBD2 (5 bases). V shed 1 base and J shed 3 bases, with 16 bases lying between them. Germline V gene lookup returns CDR1 MGHRA and CDR2 YSYEKL. This CDR3 region has 16 residues. This CDR3 is CASSQAGGLRSYEQYF. The CDR3 coding sequence is TGCGCCAGCAGCCAAGCCGGCGGACTTCGGAGCTACGAGCAGTACTTC.

There are many counts of this clonotype. V and J are TRBV25-1 and TRBJ1-1, with 8 bases fitting TRBD1. Germline V gene lookup returns CDR1 MGHDK and CDR2 SYGVNS. V trimming: 2 bases; J trimming: 5 bases; junction bases outside the gene matches: 7. The CDR3 has 15 residues. The CDR3 nucleotides are TGTGCCAGCAGTGAACTCCGACAGGGGAAGACTGAAGCTTTCTTT. Its translation: CASSELRQGKTEAFF.

This clonotype was found a few times. The rearrangement links TRBV18 to TRBJ1-5; D is uncertain. The CDR3 loop spans 14 amino acids. V was trimmed by 6 bases and J by 1 base, leaving 10 bases between them. CDR1 and CDR2 (germline): KGHSH, LQKENI. The CDR3 loop reads CASSRGLSNQPQHF. CDR3 bases: TGTGCCAGCTCCCGAGGATTAAGCAATCAGCCCCAGCATTTT.

This clonotype was recorded many times. The chain uses TRBV5-1 and TRBJ2-2; the match to TRBD2 covers 10 bases. V gave up 4 bases and J gave up 5 bases; unmatched junction bases: 8. CDR1 and CDR2 (germline): SGHRS, YFSETQ. This CDR3 comprises 16 residues. CDR3 loop: CASSPGASGRTGELFF. In DNA, the CDR3 is TGCGCCAGCAGCCCTGGGGCTAGCGGGAGAACCGGGGAGCTGTTTTTT.

The chain links TRBV12-3 or TRBV12-4 to TRBJ2-3, with D hard to call. The length of the CDR3 is 13 residues. Trimming pared 3 bases from V and 2 bases from J, leaving 6 bases between. The CDR3 DNA follows: TGTGCCAGCAGTTTCGACTTCACAGATACGCAGTATTTT. Translating gives CASSFDFTDTQYF.

This chain joins TRBV18 and TRBJ1-3, with 7 bases matching TRBD1. Losses at the gene ends were 7 bases for V and 4 bases for J; bases not matched to a gene: 7. CDR1 and CDR2 (germline): KGHSH, LQKENI. This CDR3 comprises 14 residues. CDR3 DNA: TGTGCCAGCTACTACAGGGGCTCCGGAAACACCATATATTTT. Amino acids: CASYYRGSGNTIYF.

The chain links TRBV7-2 to TRBJ2-7; 14 bases agree with TRBD2. The length of the CDR3 is 17 residues. The germline gives CDR1 SGHTA, CDR2 FQGNSA. J was trimmed by 4 bases and V by 0 bases; bases with no gene match: 5. The CDR3 sequence is CASSLAGTSGGPYEQYF. In DNA form, the CDR3 reads TGTGCCAGCAGCTTAGCGGGGACTAGCGGGGGTCCGTACGAGCAGTACTTC.

This clonotype has just a few counts. The chain joins TRBV7-6 to TRBJ1-1, with a possible D match to TRBD1 (6 bases). CDR1 and CDR2 (germline): SGHVS, FNYEAQ. This CDR3 is 15 amino acids long. Trimming pared 0 bases from V and 5 bases from J, leaving 13 bases between. The DNA of the CDR3 is TGTGCCAGCAGCTTAGCGGCAACAGGGTTAACTGAAGCTTTCTTT. Translation: CASSLAATGLTEAFF.

V gene TRBV4-1 combines with J gene TRBJ1-5; D is unclear. The CDR3 has 16 residues. CDR1 MGHRA and CDR2 YSYEKL come from the germline V gene. V was shortened by 4 bases and J by 8 bases, with 21 bases between the two germline ends. CDR3 in DNA: TGCGCCAGCAGCCCTACGCGAGCAGGAGAGGGTAAGCCCCAGCATTTT. Translated: CASSPTRAGEGKPQHF.

There are a few counts of this clonotype. This rearrangement joins TRBV9 to TRBJ2-3; 7 bases line up with TRBD1. V lost 0 bases, J lost 4 bases, and 8 bases stayed unmatched. Germline V lookup: CDR1 SGDLS, CDR2 YYNGEE. The CDR3 spans 16 residues. This CDR3 is CASSVGHRGRADTQYF. In DNA, the CDR3 is TGTGCCAGCAGCGTAGGTCACAGGGGCCGCGCAGATACGCAGTATTTT.

The sample holds a few counts of this clonotype. As DNA, the CDR3 is TGTGCCAGCAGCCCTCCACCCCGGGACAGTGACAATGAGCAGTTCTTC. It codes for CASSPPPRDSDNEQFF. This sequence joins TRBV21-1 and TRBJ2-1; TRBD1 was called by the table and not checked on the DNA. TRBV21-1 is a pseudogene segment. The CDR3 loop spans 16 amino acids.

This clonotype was observed a handful of times. The chain is built from TRBV5-1 and TRBJ1-2; D is undetermined. Deletions cut 1 base from V and 5 bases from J, with 30 bases between. The CDR3 runs 20 residues. Germline V gene data show CDR1 as SGHRS and CDR2 as YFSETQ. The CDR3 is CASSLNVGLVGVTMAYGYTF. CDR3 DNA: TGCGCCAGCAGCTTGAACGTAGGACTCGTCGGCGTAACCATGGCGTATGGCTACACCTTC.

The chain recombines TRBV4-2 with TRBJ2-7, with 10 positions matching TRBD1. The ends lost 1 base at V and 2 bases at J; junction bases unmatched: 2. The CDR3 loop spans 15 amino acids. Germline CDR1 reads LGHNA; CDR2 reads YNFKEQ. The CDR3 region is CASSQGTGGTYEQYF. The CDR3 region has the DNA TGTGCCAGCAGCCAAGGGACAGGGGGTACCTACGAGCAGTACTTC.

DNA of the CDR3: TGTGCCAGCAGTGAATCCCACCGGGACAGCCGTTACAATGAGCAGTTCTTC. Amino acid sequence: CASSESHRDSRYNEQFF. The chain employs TRBV25-1 and TRBJ2-1, with 7 bases identical to TRBD1. J lost 4 bases, V lost 1 base, and 10 bases had no gene match. The CDR3 length is 17 residues. Germline assignment: CDR1 MGHDK and CDR2 SYGVNS. Filled out from reference TRBV25-1 and TRBJ2-1, the complete variable domain reads EADIYQTPRYLVIGTGKKITLECSQTMGHDKMYWYQQDPGMELHLIHYSYGVNSTEKGDLSSESTVSRIRTEHFPLTLESARPSHTSQYLCASSESHRDSRYNEQFFGPGTRLTVL.

This chain uses TRBV20-1 with TRBJ2-7; 12 nucleotides agree with TRBD1. In germline, CDR1 is DFQATT, CDR2 SNEGSKA (reference sequence). V lost 6 bases to trimming and J lost 0 bases; unmatched junction nucleotides: 18. CDR3 length equals 19 residues. The CDR3: CSATDPGTGGAWGSYEQYF. As DNA, the CDR3 is TGCAGTGCCACTGACCCCGGGACAGGGGGCGCATGGGGCTCCTACGAGCAGTACTTC.

The V gene is TRBV2, the J gene TRBJ2-5, with TRBD2 matching over 12 bases. This CDR3 has 18 residues. Germline CDR1 is SNHLY and CDR2 is FYNNEI. Germline trimming cut 2 bases from V and 3 bases from J; bases unmatched to any gene: 10. CDR3 protein: CASSEIPASGGDEETQYF. The CDR3 DNA is TGTGCCAGCAGTGAAATCCCAGCTAGCGGGGGGGACGAAGAGACCCAGTACTTC. The variable domain in full, with the rest retrieved from reference TRBV2 and TRBJ2-5, is EPEVTQTPSHQVTQMGQEVILRCVPISNHLYFYWYRQILGQKVEFLVSFYNNEISEKSEIFDDQFSVERPDGSNFTLKIRSTKLEDSAMYFCASSEIPASGGDEETQYFGPGTRLLVL.

The chain carries TRBV9 and TRBJ2-7; 7 bases map to TRBD2. The CDR3 totals 15 residues. J was trimmed by 2 bases and V by 0 bases; bases with no gene match: 5. The V gene's germline CDR1 is SGDLS and CDR2 YYNGEE. DNA for the CDR3: TGTGCCAGCAGCGTAGACGGGAGGTTCACCTACGAGCAGTACTTC. Its protein product is CASSVDGRFTYEQYF.

This clonotype was seen more than once but under ten times. V and J are TRBV9 and TRBJ1-2; D might be TRBD1 (5 bases). Germline V CDR1 and CDR2: SGDLS, YYNGEE. The CDR3 has 12 amino acids. Between the trimmed V and J ends, which lost 0 bases and 11 bases, there was a span of 11 bases. The CDR3 DNA sequence: TGTGCCAGCAGCGTAGAGGCAGGACAATACACCTTC. Translated: CASSVEAGQYTF.